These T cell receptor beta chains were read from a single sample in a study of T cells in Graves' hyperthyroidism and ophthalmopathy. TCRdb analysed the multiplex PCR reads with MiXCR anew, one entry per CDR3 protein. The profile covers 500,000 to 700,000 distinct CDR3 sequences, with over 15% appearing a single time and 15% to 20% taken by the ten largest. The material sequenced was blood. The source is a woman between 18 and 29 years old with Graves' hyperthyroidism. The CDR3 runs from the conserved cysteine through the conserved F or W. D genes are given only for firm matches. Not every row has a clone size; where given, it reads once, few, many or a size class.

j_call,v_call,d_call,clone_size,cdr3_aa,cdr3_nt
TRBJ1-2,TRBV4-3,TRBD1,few,CASSPGTGGHYRYTF,TGCGCCAGCAGCCCCGGGACAGGGGGCCATTACCGCTACACCTTC
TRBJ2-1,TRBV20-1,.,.,CSATVPINEQFF,TGCAGTGCTACTGTTCCTATCAATGAGCAGTTCTTC
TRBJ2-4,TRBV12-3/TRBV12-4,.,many,CASSLDKSGAKNIQYF,TGTGCCAGCAGTTTAGACAAATCAGGGGCCAAAAACATTCAGTACTTC
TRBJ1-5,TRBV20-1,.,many,CSAREGYSNQPQHF,TGCAGTGCTAGAGAAGGATATAGCAATCAGCCCCAGCATTTT
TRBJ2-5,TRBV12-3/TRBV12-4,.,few,CASTTIPTRVETQYF,TGTGCCAGCACCACGATCCCAACTCGGGTGGAGACCCAGTACTTC
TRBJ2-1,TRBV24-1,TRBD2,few,CATRTSGREADEQFF,TGTGCCACCAGAACTAGCGGGAGAGAAGCCGATGAGCAGTTCTTC
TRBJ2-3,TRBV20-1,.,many,CSAPHAARGQDTQYF,TGCAGTGCCCCACACGCCGCTCGCGGGCAAGATACGCAGTATTTT
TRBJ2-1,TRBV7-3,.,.,CASSSDGLEYNEQFF,TGTGCCAGCAGCTCCGATGGACTCGAATACAATGAGCAGTTCTTC
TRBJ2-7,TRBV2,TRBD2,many,CASITLAGNYEQYF,TGTGCCAGCATTACGCTAGCGGGAAACTACGAGCAGTACTTC
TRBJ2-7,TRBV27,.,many,CASQRQHSNQGYYEQYF,TGTGCCAGCCAGAGACAGCATAGCAACCAAGGGTATTACGAGCAGTACTTC
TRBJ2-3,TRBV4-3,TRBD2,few,CASSRELSGGADTQYF,TGCGCCAGCAGCCGAGAACTTAGCGGGGGGGCAGATACGCAGTATTTT
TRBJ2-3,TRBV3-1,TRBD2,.,CATQTSGSTDTQYF,TGTGCCACCCAGACTAGCGGGAGCACAGATACGCAGTATTTT
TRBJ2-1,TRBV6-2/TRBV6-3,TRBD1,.,CASSPLDRGRYNEQFF,TGTGCCAGCAGTCCCCTCGACAGGGGAAGGTACAATGAGCAGTTCTTC
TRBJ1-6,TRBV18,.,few,CASSPGLYNSPLHF,TGTGCCAGCTCACCAGGGCTCTATAATTCACCCCTCCACTTT
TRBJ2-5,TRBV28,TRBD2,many,CASSRPGLAGVSQETQYF,TGTGCCAGCAGCCGACCGGGACTAGCGGGTGTATCGCAAGAGACCCAGTACTTC
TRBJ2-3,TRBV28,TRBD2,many,CASSLAESTDTQYF,TGTGCCAGCAGTCTAGCGGAAAGCACAGATACGCAGTATTTT
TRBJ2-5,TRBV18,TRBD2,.,CASSPGGGLAGEETQYF,TGTGCCAGCTCGCCAGGGGGCGGACTAGCGGGAGAAGAGACCCAGTACTTC
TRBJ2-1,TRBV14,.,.,CASSQDRGYEQFF,TGTGCCAGCAGCCAAGACCGGGGTTATGAGCAGTTCTTC
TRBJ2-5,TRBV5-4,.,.,CASSLAPLETQYF,TGTGCCAGCAGCTTGGCTCCCTTAGAGACCCAGTACTTC
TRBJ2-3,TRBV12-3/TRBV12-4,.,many,CASSGRRGGSTDTQYF,TGTGCCAGCAGTGGCCGTAGAGGGGGGAGCACAGATACGCAGTATTTT
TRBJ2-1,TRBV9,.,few,CASSLSPGSYNEQFF,TGTGCCAGCAGCCTCTCCCCAGGGAGTTACAATGAGCAGTTCTTC
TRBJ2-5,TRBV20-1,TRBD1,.,CSANQLDRQETQYF,TGCAGTGCTAACCAACTGGACAGGCAAGAGACCCAGTACTTC
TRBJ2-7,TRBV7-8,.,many,CASSLEPSFSYEQYF,TGTGCCAGCAGCTTAGAACCCTCCTTCTCCTACGAGCAGTACTTC
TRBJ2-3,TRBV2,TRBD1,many,CASRASGTGETDTQYF,TGTGCCAGCAGGGCTTCCGGGACAGGGGAGACAGATACGCAGTATTTT
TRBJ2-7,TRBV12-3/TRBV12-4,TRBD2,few,CASSEVKAGLIGQYF,TGTGCCAGCAGCGAGGTGAAAGCGGGGCTGATCGGGCAGTACTTC
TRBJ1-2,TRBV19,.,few,CASSKLWGANYGYTF,TGTGCCAGTAGTAAGCTTTGGGGGGCGAACTATGGCTACACCTTC
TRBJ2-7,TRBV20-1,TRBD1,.,CSATLGDRGYEQYF,TGCAGTGCTACTTTGGGGGACAGGGGATACGAGCAGTACTTC
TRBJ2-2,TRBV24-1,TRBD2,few,CATSDFRGGYTGELFF,TGTGCCACCAGTGATTTTCGGGGGGGGTACACCGGGGAGCTGTTTTTT
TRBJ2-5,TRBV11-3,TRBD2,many,CASSWDGGNQETQYF,TGTGCCAGCAGCTGGGACGGGGGGAATCAAGAGACCCAGTACTTC
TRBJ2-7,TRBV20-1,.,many,CSAGRGHDEQYF,TGCAGTGCAGGACGGGGGCATGACGAGCAGTACTTC
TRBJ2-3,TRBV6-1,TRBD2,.,CASSERPSGSSDTQYF,TGTGCCAGCAGTGAACGGCCTAGCGGGAGTTCCGATACGCAGTATTTT
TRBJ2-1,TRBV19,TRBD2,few,CASRLSGAPRAEQFF,TGTGCCAGTCGGCTTAGCGGGGCGCCACGCGCTGAGCAGTTCTTC
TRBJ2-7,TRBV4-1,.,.,CASSQDQLAARTYEQYF,TGCGCCAGCAGCCAAGATCAGTTAGCGGCCCGAACCTACGAGCAGTACTTC
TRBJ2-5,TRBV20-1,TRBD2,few,CSASHLAGGPLETQYF,TGCAGTGCTAGTCATCTAGCGGGAGGGCCCTTAGAGACCCAGTACTTC
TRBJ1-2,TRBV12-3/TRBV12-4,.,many,CASRQGQGYGYTF,TGTGCCAGCCGACAAGGACAAGGCTATGGCTACACCTTC
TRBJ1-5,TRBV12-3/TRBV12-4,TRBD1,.,CASRGQQDQPQHF,TGTGCCAGCAGGGGACAGCAAGACCAGCCCCAGCATTTT
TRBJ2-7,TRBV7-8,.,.,CASSSLGRSYEQYF,TGTGCCAGCAGCTCGTTGGGACGTTCCTACGAGCAGTACTTC
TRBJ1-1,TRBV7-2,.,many,CASSLVSYDRNTEAFF,TGTGCCAGCAGCTTAGTATCCTACGACAGAAACACTGAAGCTTTCTTT
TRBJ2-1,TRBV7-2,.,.,CASSLVGDFYNEQFF,TGTGCCAGCAGCTTAGTGGGGGATTTCTACAATGAGCAGTTCTTC
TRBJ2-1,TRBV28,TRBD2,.,CASSFWREGNNEQFF,TGTGCCAGCAGTTTCTGGCGGGAGGGCAACAATGAGCAGTTCTTC
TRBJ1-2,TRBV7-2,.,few,CASSLVVAAEGYTF,TGTGCCAGCAGCTTAGTCGTGGCCGCCGAAGGCTACACCTTC
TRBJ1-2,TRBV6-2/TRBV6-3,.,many,CASSYGGVNYGYTF,TGTGCCAGCAGTTACGGGGGTGTAAACTATGGCTACACCTTC
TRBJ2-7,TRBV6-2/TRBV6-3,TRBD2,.,CASRDPSGRFYEQYF,TGTGCCAGCAGGGATCCTAGCGGGAGGTTCTACGAGCAGTACTTC
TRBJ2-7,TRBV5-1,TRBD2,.,CASSLRAGGPPHEQYF,TGCGCCAGCAGCTTGAGAGCGGGAGGACCCCCCCACGAGCAGTACTTC
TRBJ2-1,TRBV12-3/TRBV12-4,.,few,CASRGRGWQFF,TGTGCCAGCAGGGGACGGGGGTGGCAGTTCTTC
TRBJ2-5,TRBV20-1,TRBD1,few,CSAGTGTRETQYF,TGCAGTGCCGGGACAGGAACTCGGGAGACCCAGTACTTC
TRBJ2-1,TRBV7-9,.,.,CASSLDLASRDLEQFF,TGTGCCAGCAGCTTAGATCTTGCCTCCCGAGACCTTGAGCAGTTCTTC
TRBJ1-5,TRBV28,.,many,CASSLLGGDQPQHF,TGTGCCAGCAGTTTGTTAGGCGGTGATCAGCCCCAGCATTTT
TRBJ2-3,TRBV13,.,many,CASSLYPDRSTDTQYF,TGTGCCAGCAGCCTATACCCGGACAGAAGCACAGATACGCAGTATTTT
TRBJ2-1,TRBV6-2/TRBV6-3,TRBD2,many,CASHNGTSNEQFF,TGTGCCAGCCACAACGGGACTAGCAATGAGCAGTTCTTC
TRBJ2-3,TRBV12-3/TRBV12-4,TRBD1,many,CASSYRDRGYSSTDTQYF,TGTGCCAGCAGTTACCGGGACAGGGGCTATTCTAGCACAGATACGCAGTATTTT
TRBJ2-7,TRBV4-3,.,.,CASSQDPRGGSSYEQYF,TGCGCCAGCAGCCAAGATCCCAGGGGGGGCTCCTCCTACGAGCAGTACTTC
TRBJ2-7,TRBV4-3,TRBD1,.,CASSPGQGGSYEQYF,TGCGCCAGCAGCCCGGGACAGGGGGGCTCCTACGAGCAGTACTTC
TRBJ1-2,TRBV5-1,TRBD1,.,CASSLGVQGPYGYTF,TGCGCCAGCAGCTTGGGGGTACAGGGGCCTTATGGCTACACCTTC
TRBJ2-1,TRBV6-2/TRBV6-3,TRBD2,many,CASSSSGGAGNEQFF,TGTGCCAGCAGCTCTAGCGGGGGGGCCGGCAATGAGCAGTTCTTC